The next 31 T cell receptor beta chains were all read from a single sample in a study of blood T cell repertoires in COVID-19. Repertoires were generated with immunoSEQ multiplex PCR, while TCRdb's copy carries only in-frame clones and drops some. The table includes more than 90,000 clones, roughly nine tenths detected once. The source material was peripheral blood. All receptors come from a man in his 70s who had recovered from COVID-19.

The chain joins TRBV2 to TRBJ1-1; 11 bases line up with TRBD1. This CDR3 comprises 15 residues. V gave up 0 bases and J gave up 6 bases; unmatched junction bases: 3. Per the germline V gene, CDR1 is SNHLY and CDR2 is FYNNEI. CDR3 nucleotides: TGTGCCAGCAGTGAAGCCGGGGGACAGGGGGCTGAAGCTTTCTTT. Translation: CASSEAGGQGAEAFF. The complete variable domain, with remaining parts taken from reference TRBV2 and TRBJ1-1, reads EPEVTQTPSHQVTQMGQEVILRCVPISNHLYFYWYRQILGQKVEFLVSFYNNEISEKSEIFDDQFSVERPDGSNFTLKIRSTKLEDSAMYFCASSEAGGQGAEAFFGQGTRLTVV.

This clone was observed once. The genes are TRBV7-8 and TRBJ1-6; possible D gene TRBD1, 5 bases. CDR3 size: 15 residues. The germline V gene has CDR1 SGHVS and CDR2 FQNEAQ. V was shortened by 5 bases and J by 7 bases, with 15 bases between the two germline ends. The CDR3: CASSTGGTINSPLHF. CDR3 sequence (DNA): TGTGCCAGCAGCACGGGAGGGACGATAAATTCACCCCTCCACTTT.

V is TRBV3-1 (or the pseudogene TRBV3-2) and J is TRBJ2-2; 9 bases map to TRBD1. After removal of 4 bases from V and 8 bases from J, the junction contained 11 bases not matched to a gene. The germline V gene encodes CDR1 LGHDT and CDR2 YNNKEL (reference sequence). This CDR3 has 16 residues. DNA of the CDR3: TGTGCCAGCAGCCTCGACAGGGGGTCACGTCGGGGGGAGCTGTTTTTT. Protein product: CASSLDRGSRRGELFF.

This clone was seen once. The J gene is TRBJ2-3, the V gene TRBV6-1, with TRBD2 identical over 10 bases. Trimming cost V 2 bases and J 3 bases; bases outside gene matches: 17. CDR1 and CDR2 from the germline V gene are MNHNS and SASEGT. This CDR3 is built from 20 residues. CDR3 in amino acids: CASSEWPAGGPGLGTDTQYF. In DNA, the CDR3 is TGTGCCAGCAGTGAATGGCCAGCGGGGGGGCCCGGTCTAGGGACAGATACGCAGTATTTT.

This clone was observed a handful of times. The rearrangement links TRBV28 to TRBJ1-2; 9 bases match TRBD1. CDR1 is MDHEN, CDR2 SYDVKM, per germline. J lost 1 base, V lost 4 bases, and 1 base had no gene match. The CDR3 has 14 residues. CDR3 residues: CASSSGQGNYGYTF. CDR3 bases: TGTGCCAGCAGTTCGGGACAGGGTAACTATGGCTACACCTTC.

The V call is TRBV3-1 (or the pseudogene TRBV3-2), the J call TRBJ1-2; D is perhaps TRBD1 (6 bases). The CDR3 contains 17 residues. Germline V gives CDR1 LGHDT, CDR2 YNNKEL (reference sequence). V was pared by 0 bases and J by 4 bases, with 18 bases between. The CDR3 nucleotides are TGTGCCAGCAGCCAAGATAGACGCCGGCAGGGGCCCTATGGCTACACCTTC. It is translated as CASSQDRRRQGPYGYTF.

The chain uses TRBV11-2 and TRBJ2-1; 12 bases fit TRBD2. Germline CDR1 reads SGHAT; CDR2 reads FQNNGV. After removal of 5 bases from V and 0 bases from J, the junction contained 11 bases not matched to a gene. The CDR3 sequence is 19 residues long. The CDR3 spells CASSPWLAGGLYSYNEQFF. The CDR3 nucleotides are TGTGCCAGCAGCCCATGGCTAGCGGGGGGGCTTTACTCCTACAATGAGCAGTTCTTC.

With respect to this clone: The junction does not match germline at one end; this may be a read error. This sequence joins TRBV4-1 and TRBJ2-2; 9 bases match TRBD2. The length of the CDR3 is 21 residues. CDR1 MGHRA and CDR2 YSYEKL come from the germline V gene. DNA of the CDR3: TGCGCCACCAGCCAAAAAATGGCGGGGACTCGCGGGGGGGCCAGGACCGGGGAGCTGTTTTTT. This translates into CATSQKMAGTRGGARTGELFF.

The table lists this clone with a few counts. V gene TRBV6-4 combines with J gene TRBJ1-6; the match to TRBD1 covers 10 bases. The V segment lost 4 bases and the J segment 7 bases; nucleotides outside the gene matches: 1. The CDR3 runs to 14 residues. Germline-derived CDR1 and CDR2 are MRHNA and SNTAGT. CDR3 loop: CASSVTGGNSPLHF. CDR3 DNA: TGTGCCAGCAGTGTGACAGGGGGCAATTCACCCCTCCACTTT.

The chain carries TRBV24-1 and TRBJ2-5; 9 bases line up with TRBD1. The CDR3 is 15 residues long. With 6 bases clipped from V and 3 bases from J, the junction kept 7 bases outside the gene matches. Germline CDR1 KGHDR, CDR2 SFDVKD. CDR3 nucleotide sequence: TGTGCCACCAGTAAGGGACAGGGTAACGAAGAGACCCAGTACTTC. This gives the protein CATSKGQGNEETQYF.

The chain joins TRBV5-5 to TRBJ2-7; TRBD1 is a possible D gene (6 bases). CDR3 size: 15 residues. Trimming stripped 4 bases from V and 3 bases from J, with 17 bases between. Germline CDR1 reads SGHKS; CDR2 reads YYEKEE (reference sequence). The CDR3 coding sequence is TGTGCCAGCAGCCTAGCACACCGGGACATCTACGAGCAGTACTTC. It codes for CASSLAHRDIYEQYF.

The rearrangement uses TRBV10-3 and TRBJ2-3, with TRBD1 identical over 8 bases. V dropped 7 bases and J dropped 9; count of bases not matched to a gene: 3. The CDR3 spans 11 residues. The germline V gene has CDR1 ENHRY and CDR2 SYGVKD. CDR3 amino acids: CAINTGGTQYF. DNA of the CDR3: TGTGCCATCAATACAGGGGGAACGCAGTATTTT.

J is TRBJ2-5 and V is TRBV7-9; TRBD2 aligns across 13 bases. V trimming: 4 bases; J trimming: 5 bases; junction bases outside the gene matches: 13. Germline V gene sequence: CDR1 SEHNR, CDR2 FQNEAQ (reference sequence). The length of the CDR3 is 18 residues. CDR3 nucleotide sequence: TGTGCCAGCAGCTCGCACTTAGGACTAGCGGGAGAGTGGGAGACCCAGTACTTC. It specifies CASSSHLGLAGEWETQYF.

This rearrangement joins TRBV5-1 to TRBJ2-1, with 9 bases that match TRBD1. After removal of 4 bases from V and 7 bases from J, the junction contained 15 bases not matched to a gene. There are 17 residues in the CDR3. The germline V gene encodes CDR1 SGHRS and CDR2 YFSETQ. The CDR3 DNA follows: TGCGCCAGCAGCGTTTCGCCTTCGGGACAGGGTGGGAATGAGCAGTTCTTC. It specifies CASSVSPSGQGGNEQFF.

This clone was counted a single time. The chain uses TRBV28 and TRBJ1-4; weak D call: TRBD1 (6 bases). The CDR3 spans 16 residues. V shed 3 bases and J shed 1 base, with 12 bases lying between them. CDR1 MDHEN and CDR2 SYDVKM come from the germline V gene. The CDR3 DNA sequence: TGTGCCAGCAGTTTGGGGACACCTCTAACTAATGAAAAACTGTTTTTT. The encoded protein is CASSLGTPLTNEKLFF.

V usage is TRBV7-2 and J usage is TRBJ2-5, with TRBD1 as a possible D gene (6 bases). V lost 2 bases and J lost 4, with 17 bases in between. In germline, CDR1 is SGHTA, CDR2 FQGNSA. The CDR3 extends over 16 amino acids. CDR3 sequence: CASSLSAQGSGETQYF. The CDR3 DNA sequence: TGTGCCAGCAGCTTAAGCGCGCAGGGGTCTGGAGAGACCCAGTACTTC.

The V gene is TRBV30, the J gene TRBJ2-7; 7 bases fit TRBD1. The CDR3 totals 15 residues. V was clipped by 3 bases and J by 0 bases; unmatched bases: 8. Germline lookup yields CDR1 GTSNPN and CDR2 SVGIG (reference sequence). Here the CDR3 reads CAWRGRQGYSYEQYF. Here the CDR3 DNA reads TGTGCCTGGAGAGGGAGACAGGGCTACTCCTACGAGCAGTACTTC.

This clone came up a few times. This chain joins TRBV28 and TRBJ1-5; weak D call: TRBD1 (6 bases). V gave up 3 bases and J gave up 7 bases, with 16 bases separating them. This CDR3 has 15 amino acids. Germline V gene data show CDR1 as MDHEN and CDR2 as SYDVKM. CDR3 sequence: CASSFLQGVQQPQHF. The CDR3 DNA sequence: TGTGCCAGCAGTTTTTTACAGGGCGTTCAGCAGCCCCAGCATTTT. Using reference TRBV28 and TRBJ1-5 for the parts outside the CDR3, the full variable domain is DVKVTQSSRYLVKRTGEKVFLECVQDMDHENMFWYRQDPGLGLRLIYFSYDVKMKEKGDIPEGYSVSREKKERFSLILESASTNQTSMYLCASSFLQGVQQPQHFGDGTRLSIL.

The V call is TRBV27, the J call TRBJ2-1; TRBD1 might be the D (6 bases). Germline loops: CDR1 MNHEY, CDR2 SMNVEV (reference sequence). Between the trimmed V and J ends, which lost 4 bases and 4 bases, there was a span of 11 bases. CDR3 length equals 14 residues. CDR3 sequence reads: CASSSIDRYNEQFF. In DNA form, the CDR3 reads TGTGCCAGCAGTTCCATAGACAGGTACAATGAGCAGTTCTTC.

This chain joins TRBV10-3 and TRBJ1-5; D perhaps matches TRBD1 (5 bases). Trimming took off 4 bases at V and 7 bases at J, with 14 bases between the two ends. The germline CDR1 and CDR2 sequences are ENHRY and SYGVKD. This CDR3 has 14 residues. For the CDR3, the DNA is TGTGCCATCAGTGGAGGCAGGGTGGGGCAGCCCCAGCATTTT. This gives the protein CAISGGRVGQPQHF.

The CDR3 spells CASSLNPGQGGQPQHF. CDR3 nucleotide sequence: TGTGCCAGCTCCCTAAACCCGGGACAGGGGGGTCAGCCCCAGCATTTT. The chain employs TRBV18 and TRBJ1-5, with TRBD1 matching over 11 bases. Germline lookup yields CDR1 KGHSH and CDR2 LQKENI. The CDR3 is 16 amino acids. The ends lost 6 bases at V and 6 bases at J; junction bases unmatched: 10.

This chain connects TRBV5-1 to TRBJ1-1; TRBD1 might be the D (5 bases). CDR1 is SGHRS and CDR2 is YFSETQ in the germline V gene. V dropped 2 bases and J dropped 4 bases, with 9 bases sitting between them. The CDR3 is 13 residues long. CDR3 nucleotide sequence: TGCGCCAGCAGCTTTGGGGCAAGCACTGAAGCTTTCTTT. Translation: CASSFGASTEAFF.

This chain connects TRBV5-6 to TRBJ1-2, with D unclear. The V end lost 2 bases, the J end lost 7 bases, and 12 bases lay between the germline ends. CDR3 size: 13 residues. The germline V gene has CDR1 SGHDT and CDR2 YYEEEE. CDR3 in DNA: TGTGCCAGCAGCTTCTCCCAACTTGGTGGCTACACCTTC. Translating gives CASSFSQLGGYTF. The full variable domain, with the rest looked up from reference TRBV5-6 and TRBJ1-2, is DAGVTQSPTHLIKTRGQQVTLRCSPKSGHDTVSWYQQALGQGPQFIFQYYEEEERQRGNFPDRFSGHQFPNYSSELNVNALLLGDSALYLCASSFSQLGGYTFGSGTRLTVV.

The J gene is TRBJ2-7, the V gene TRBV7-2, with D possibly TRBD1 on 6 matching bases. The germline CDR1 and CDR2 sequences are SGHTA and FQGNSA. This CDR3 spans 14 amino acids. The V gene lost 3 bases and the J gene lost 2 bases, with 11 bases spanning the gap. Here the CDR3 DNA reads TGTGCCAGCAGCTTCCGGACAGCCCCCTACGAGCAGTACTTC. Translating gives CASSFRTAPYEQYF.

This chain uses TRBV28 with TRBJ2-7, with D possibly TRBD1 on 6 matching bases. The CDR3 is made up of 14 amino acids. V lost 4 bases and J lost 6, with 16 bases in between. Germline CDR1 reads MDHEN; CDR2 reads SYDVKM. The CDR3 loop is CASSSLTGSGEQYF. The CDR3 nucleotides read TGTGCCAGCAGTTCCTTAACAGGGTCTGGCGAGCAGTACTTC.

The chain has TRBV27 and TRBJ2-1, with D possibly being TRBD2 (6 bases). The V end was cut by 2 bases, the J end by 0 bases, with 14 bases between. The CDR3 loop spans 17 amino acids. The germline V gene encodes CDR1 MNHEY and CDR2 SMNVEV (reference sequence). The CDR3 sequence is CASSLPSRDFSYNEQFF. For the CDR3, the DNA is TGTGCCAGCAGTTTACCCTCCAGGGACTTCTCCTACAATGAGCAGTTCTTC.

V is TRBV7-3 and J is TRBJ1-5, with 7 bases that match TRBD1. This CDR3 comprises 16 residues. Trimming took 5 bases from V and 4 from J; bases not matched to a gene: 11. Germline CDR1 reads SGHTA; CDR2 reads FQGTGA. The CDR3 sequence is CASSRIWDSYNQPQHF. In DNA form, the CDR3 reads TGTGCCAGCAGCCGCATTTGGGACAGCTATAATCAGCCCCAGCATTTT.

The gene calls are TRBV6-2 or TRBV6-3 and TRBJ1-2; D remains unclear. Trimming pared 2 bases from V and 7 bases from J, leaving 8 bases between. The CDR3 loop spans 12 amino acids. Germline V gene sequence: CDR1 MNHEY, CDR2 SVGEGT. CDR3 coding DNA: TGTGCCAGCAGTTACAAGGGAGCTGGCTACACCTTC. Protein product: CASSYKGAGYTF.

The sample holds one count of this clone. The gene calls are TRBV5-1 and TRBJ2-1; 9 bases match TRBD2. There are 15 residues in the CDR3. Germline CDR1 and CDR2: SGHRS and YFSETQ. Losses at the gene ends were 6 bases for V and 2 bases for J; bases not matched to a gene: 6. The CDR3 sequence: CASIPIAGAYNEQFF. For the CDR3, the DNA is TGCGCCAGCATCCCAATAGCGGGGGCCTACAATGAGCAGTTCTTC. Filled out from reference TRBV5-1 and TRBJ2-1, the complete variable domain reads KAGVTQTPRYLIKTRGQQVTLSCSPISGHRSVSWYQQTPGQGLQFLFEYFSETQRNKGNFPGRFSGRQFSNSRSEMNVSTLELGDSALYLCASIPIAGAYNEQFFGPGTRLTVL.

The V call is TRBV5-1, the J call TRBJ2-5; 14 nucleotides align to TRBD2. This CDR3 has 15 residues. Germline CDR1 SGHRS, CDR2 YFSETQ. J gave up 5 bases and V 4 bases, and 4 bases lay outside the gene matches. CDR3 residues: CASSTGLAGGETQYF. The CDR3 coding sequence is TGCGCCAGCAGCACTGGACTAGCGGGAGGTGAGACCCAGTACTTC.

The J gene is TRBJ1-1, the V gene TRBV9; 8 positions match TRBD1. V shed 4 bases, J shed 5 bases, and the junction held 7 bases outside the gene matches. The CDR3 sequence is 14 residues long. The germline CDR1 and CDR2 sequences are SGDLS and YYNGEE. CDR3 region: CASSPRDRQTEAFF. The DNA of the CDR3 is TGTGCCAGCAGCCCAAGGGACAGGCAGACTGAAGCTTTCTTT.